The 10 T cell receptor beta chains below come from one sample, sequenced in a study of Ad26.COV2.S vaccination and SARS-CoV-2 variants (dated by TCRdb to 2020 to 2022). Interpreted using the paper, the treatment or condition label stands for: roughly 20 received Ad26.COV2.S at low or high dose, single or two shots; roughly five received placebo; per-sample allocation not given. For vaccine and placebo recipients, the sequenced repertoires came from samples collected on day 63 after the first injection. The method was the immunoSEQ multiplex PCR assay. The table was pulled from immuneACCESS by TCRdb, which kept in-frame rearrangements only. Such tables lose some clones; where checked, under half of the loss comes from unresolved V genes, and the rest has no known cause. The sample profile shows fewer than 400,000 clones; 85% to 90% of them were found once. The ten largest clones take up around 5.5% of the sample.

This sample comprised peripheral blood, obtained in a trial of Ad26.COV2.S vaccine versus placebo. These receptor sequences come from a person aged 18-65 years who received the Ad26.COV2.S COVID-19 vaccine or a placebo.

The chain recombines TRBV7-9 with TRBJ2-7, with 9 positions matching TRBD1. With V trimmed by 10 bases and J by 3 bases, 7 bases remained unmatched. Germline CDR1 and CDR2: SEHNR and FQNEAQ (reference sequence). The CDR3 runs to 13 residues. CDR3 loop: CATTGGKDYEQYV. In nucleotides, the CDR3 is TGTGCCACGACAGGGGGAAAAGACTACGAGCAGTACGTC.

The chain is built from TRBV6-2 or TRBV6-3 and TRBJ1-1; TRBD1 might be the D (5 bases). V was pared by 4 bases and J by 4 bases, with 10 bases between. The germline CDR1 and CDR2 sequences are MNHEY and SVGEGT. The CDR3 covers 13 residues. The CDR3 nucleotides read TGTGCCAGCAGTTCGACAGAATTCACTGAAGCTTTCTTT. Protein: CASSSTEFTEAFF.

The rearrangement uses TRBV5-8 and TRBJ1-5; D is unresolved. This CDR3 is 19 amino acids long. CDR1 and CDR2 from the germline V gene are SGHTS and YDEGEE. Trimming cost V 3 bases and J 1 base, with 23 bases left between them. CDR3 nucleotide sequence: TGTGCCAGCAGCTCGGCGTTGTGGGCCCTATATAAGAGCAATCAGCCCCAGCATTTT. It yields the protein CASSSALWALYKSNQPQHF.

The chain joins TRBV7-9 to TRBJ2-1, with 9 positions matching TRBD1. CDR3 size: 18 residues. From germline, CDR1 is SEHNR and CDR2 FQNEAQ (reference sequence). J was trimmed by 6 bases and V by 4 bases; bases with no gene match: 16. CDR3 DNA: TGTGCCAGCAGCTCCCAACCAGGTGAGGGGACAGGGAGCAATGAGCAGTTCTTC. Amino acid sequence: CASSSQPGEGTGSNEQFF. Supplemented by reference TRBV7-9 and TRBJ2-1, the full variable domain reads DTGVSQNPRHKITKRGQNVTFRCDPISEHNRLYWYRQTLGQGPEFLTYFQNEAQLEKSRLLSDRFSAERPKGSFSTLEIQRTEQGDSAMYLCASSSQPGEGTGSNEQFFGPGTRLTVL.

The rearrangement uses TRBV12-5 and TRBJ2-1; D is unresolved. Germline V gives CDR1 LGHNT, CDR2 FRNRAP. Trimming cost V 0 bases and J 5 bases, with 17 bases left between them. The CDR3 has 17 amino acids. The CDR3 nucleotides read TGTGCTAGTGGTTTGGTACCCCTGACACACCAAAACAATGAGCAGTTCTTC. Translated, it gives CASGLVPLTHQNNEQFF. Full variable domain (rest looked up from reference TRBV12-5 and TRBJ2-1): DARVTQTPRHKVTEMGQEVTMRCQPILGHNTVFWYRQTMMQGLELLAYFRNRAPLDDSGMPKDRFSAEMPDATLATLKIQPSEPRDSAVYFCASGLVPLTHQNNEQFFGPGTRLTVL.

The V gene is TRBV6-2 or TRBV6-3, the J gene TRBJ2-7, with D unclear. The germline CDR1 and CDR2 sequences are MNHEY and SVGEGT. Between the trimmed V and J ends, which lost 5 bases and 6 bases, there was a span of 14 bases. This CDR3 is 13 amino acids long. The CDR3 nucleotides read TGTGCCAGCAGTCATTTGGGTCGCGGCGAGCAGTACGTC. Amino acid sequence: CASSHLGRGEQYV.

DNA of the CDR3: TGTGCCACCAGTGAGGGGGGCTTCGGGAATGAGCAGTTCTTC. This translates into CATSEGGFGNEQFF. V gene TRBV24-1 combines with J gene TRBJ2-1; D might be TRBD1 or TRBD2, each matching 6 bases. V lost 4 bases to trimming and J lost 7 bases, with 13 bases between them. The germline V gene encodes CDR1 KGHDR and CDR2 SFDVKD. The CDR3 sequence is 14 residues long.

This chain uses TRBV19 with TRBJ1-2; 7 bases map to TRBD1. The length of the CDR3 is 13 residues. The V segment lost 10 bases and the J segment 5 bases; nucleotides outside the gene matches: 10. The germline V gene encodes CDR1 LNHDA and CDR2 SQIVND (reference sequence). This CDR3 reads CATREGAGYGYTF. The CDR3 coding sequence is TGTGCCACACGGGAGGGGGCAGGATATGGCTACACCTTC.

The rearrangement uses TRBV2 and TRBJ2-7; D possibly matches TRBD1 or TRBD2 (6 bases each). V was pared by 4 bases and J by 4 bases, with 11 bases between. CDR1 is SNHLY and CDR2 is FYNNEI in the germline V gene. The CDR3 is made up of 13 amino acids. CDR3 sequence: CASSGGAQYEQYV. CDR3 sequence (DNA): TGTGCCAGCAGTGGGGGGGCCCAATACGAGCAGTACGTC.

On this clone: A junction boundary mismatches the germline segment, possibly from a read error. The chain is built from TRBV7-9 and TRBJ2-5, with a tentative D call TRBD1 (5 bases). Germline V gene lookup returns CDR1 SEHNR and CDR2 FQNEAQ (reference sequence). There are 13 residues in the CDR3. The CDR3 DNA follows: TGTGCCAGCAGCTTAAGGGGCGGTCGGGCTTGGGACTTC. This translates into CASSLRGGRAWDF. The whole variable domain, filled in from reference TRBV7-9 and TRBJ2-5, reads DTGVSQNPRHKITKRGQNVTFRCDPISEHNRLYWYRQTLGQGPEFLTYFQNEAQLEKSRLLSDRFSAERPKGSFSTLEIQRTEQGDSAMYLCASSLRGGRAWDFGPGTRLLVL.